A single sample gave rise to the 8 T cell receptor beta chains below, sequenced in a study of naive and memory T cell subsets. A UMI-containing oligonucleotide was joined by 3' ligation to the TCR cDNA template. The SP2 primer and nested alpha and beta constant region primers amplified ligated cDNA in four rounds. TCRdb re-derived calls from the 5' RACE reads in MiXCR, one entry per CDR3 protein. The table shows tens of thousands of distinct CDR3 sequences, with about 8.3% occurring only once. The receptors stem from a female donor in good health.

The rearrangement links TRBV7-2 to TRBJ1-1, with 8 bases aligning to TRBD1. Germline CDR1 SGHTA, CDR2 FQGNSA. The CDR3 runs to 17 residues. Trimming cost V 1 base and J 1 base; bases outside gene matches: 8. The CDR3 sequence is CASSLGGGRGPNTEAFF. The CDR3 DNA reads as TGTGCCAGCAGCTTAGGAGGAGGCAGGGGGCCGAACACTGAAGCTTTCTTT.

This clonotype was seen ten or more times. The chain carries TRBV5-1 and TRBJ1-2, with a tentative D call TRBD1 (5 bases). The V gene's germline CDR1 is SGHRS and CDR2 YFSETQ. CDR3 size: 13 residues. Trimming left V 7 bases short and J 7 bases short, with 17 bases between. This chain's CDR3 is CASSSQGFVGYTF. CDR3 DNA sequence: TGCGCCAGCTCGAGTCAGGGATTTGTTGGCTACACCTTC.

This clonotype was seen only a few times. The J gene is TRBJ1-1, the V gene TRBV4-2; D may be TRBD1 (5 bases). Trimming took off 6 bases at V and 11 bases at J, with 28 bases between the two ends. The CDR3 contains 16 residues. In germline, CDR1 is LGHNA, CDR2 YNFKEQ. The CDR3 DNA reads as TGTGCCAGCAGACCCCGGGGCCCGGAGACGCGAGACGTTGCTTTCTTT. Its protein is CASRPRGPETRDVAFF.

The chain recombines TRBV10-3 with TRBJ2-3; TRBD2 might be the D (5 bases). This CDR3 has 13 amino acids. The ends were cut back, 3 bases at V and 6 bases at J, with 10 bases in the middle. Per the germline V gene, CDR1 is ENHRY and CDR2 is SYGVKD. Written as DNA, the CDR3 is TGTGCCATCAGTGAAGGGAGAGATGATACGCAGTATTTT. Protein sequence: CAISEGRDDTQYF.

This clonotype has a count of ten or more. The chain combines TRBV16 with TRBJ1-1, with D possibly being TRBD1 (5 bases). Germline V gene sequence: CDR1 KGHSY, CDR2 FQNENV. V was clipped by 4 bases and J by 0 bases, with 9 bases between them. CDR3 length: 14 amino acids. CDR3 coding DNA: TGTGCCAGCAGCCGACAGTCGATGAACACTGAAGCTTTCTTT. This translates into CASSRQSMNTEAFF.

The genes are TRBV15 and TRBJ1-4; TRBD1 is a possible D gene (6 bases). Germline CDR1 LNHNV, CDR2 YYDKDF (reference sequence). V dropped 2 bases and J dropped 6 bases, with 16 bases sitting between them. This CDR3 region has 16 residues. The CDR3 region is CATSRHRDILYEKLFF. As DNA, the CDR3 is TGTGCCACCAGCAGACACCGGGACATACTGTATGAAAAACTGTTTTTT.

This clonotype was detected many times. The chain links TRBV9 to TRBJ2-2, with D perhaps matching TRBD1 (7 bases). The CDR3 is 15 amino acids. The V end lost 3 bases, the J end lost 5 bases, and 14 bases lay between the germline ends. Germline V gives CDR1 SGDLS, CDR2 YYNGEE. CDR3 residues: CASSARQGGTGELFF. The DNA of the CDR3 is TGTGCCAGCAGCGCGCGACAGGGAGGAACCGGGGAGCTGTTTTTT.

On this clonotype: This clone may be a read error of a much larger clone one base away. The CDR3 region has the DNA TGCAGCGTTGAAGATGGGACCAACTATGGCGACACCTTC. Its protein product is CSVEDGTNYGDTF. The J gene is TRBJ1-2, the V gene TRBV29-1; D is possibly TRBD1 (5 bases). Germline V CDR1 and CDR2: SQVTM, ANQGSEA. There are 13 residues in the CDR3.